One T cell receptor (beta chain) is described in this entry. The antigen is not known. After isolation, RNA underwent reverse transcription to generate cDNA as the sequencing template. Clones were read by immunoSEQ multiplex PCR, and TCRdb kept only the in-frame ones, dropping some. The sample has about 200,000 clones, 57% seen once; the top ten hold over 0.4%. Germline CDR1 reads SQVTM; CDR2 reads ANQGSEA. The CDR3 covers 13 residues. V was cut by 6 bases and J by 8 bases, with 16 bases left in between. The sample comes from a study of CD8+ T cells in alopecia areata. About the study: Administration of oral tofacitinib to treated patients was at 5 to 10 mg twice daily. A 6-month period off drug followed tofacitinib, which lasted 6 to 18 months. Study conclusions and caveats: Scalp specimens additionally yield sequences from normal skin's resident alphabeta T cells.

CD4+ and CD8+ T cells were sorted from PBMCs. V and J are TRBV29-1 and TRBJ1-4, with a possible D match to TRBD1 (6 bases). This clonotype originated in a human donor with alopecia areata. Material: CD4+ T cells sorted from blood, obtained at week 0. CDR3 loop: CSVTPGHREKLFF. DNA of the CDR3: TGCAGCGTCACTCCGGGACATAGGGAAAAACTGTTTTTT.